A single sample gave rise to the 25 T cell receptor beta chains below, sequenced in a study of blood T cell repertoires in COVID-19. TCRdb's table, derived via immunoSEQ multiplex PCR, lists solely in-frame clones and lacks some. The profile shows 200,000 to 250,000 clones, 82% of them singletons. Input material: peripheral blood. The receptors stem from a woman older than 75 with acute or convalescent COVID-19.

This clone was detected only once. The rearrangement joins TRBV30 to TRBJ2-7; no firm D call. The germline V gene has CDR1 GTSNPN and CDR2 SVGIG (reference sequence). V was shortened by 0 bases and J by 3 bases, with 9 bases between the two germline ends. CDR3 length equals 13 residues. The CDR3 sequence: CAWSVAYYYEQYF. In DNA form, the CDR3 reads TGTGCCTGGAGTGTTGCTTACTACTACGAGCAGTACTTC.

The chain joins TRBV10-1 to TRBJ1-5, with TRBD1 matching over 9 bases. With V trimmed by 4 bases and J by 5 bases, 21 bases remained unmatched. Germline V gene sequence: CDR1 WNHNN, CDR2 SYGVQD (reference sequence). CDR3 length equals 20 residues. The CDR3 spells CASSGRETVRVTGGDQPQHF. The CDR3 region has the DNA TGCGCCAGCAGTGGGCGGGAAACGGTCCGGGTGACAGGGGGGGATCAGCCCCAGCATTTT.

The rearrangement links TRBV19 to TRBJ1-4; D not resolved. Germline V CDR1 and CDR2: LNHDA, SQIVND (reference sequence). This CDR3 has 15 residues. Trimming removed 0 bases from V and 4 bases from J, with 9 bases in between. This CDR3 is CASSIDPENNEKLFF. CDR3 DNA: TGTGCCAGTAGTATAGATCCGGAGAATAATGAAAAACTGTTTTTT.

This chain uses TRBV4-3 with TRBJ2-3; 8 bases line up with TRBD2. The CDR3 loop spans 17 amino acids. Germline loops: CDR1 LGHNA, CDR2 YSLEER. V dropped 0 bases and J dropped 0; count of bases not matched to a gene: 5. CDR3 region: CASSQDRAGGSTDTQYF. The CDR3 nucleotides read TGCGCCAGCAGCCAAGATCGGGCGGGGGGAAGCACAGATACGCAGTATTTT.

The rearrangement uses TRBV3-1 (or the pseudogene TRBV3-2) and TRBJ1-6; 7 nucleotides line up with TRBD1. J lost 9 bases, V lost 4 bases, and 6 bases had no gene match. CDR3 length equals 14 residues. In germline, CDR1 is LGHDT, CDR2 YNNKEL (reference sequence). The CDR3 nucleotides read TGTGCCAGCAGCCCAAGGGGGCGTAGTTCACCCCTCCACTTT. Its translation is CASSPRGRSSPLHF.

The chain carries TRBV19 and TRBJ1-5, with 8 bases identical to TRBD1. The germline V gene encodes CDR1 LNHDA and CDR2 SQIVND (reference sequence). J gave up 6 bases and V 3 bases, and 4 bases lay outside the gene matches. This CDR3 region has 14 residues. CDR3 in amino acids: CASSISRGPQPQHF. DNA of the CDR3: TGTGCCAGTAGTATCAGCAGGGGGCCTCAGCCCCAGCATTTT.

This CDR3 is CASSPTIAGGGSGYTF. The CDR3, as DNA: TGTGCCAGCAGCCCAACCATAGCGGGTGGTGGAAGTGGCTACACCTTC. This sequence joins TRBV11-3 and TRBJ1-2, with unresolved D. The V end was cut by 5 bases, the J end by 7 bases, with 23 bases between. This CDR3 has 16 residues. Germline CDR1 SGHNT, CDR2 YENEEA.

The CDR3 DNA reads as TGTGCCACCAGCAGAGAAGGGGTAGGGGGGGATATATATGGCTACACCTTC. Translated, it gives CATSREGVGGDIYGYTF. The V and J genes are TRBV15 and TRBJ1-2; possible D gene TRBD1, 6 bases. Trimming cost V 0 bases and J 5 bases, with 19 bases left between them. Germline V gene lookup returns CDR1 LNHNV and CDR2 YYDKDF (reference sequence). The CDR3 sequence is 17 residues long. Full variable domain (missing parts from reference TRBV15 and TRBJ1-2): DAMVIQNPRYQVTQFGKPVTLSCSQTLNHNVMYWYQQKSSQAPKLLFHYYDKDFNNEADTPDNFQSRRPNTSFCFLDIRSPGLGDTAMYLCATSREGVGGDIYGYTFGSGTRLTVV.

The chain joins TRBV6-5 to TRBJ2-1, with TRBD1 matching over 7 bases. The CDR3 is made up of 16 amino acids. The germline CDR1 and CDR2 sequences are MNHEY and SVGAGI. Germline trimming cut 0 bases from V and 6 bases from J; bases unmatched to any gene: 8. As DNA, the CDR3 is TGTGCCAGCAGTTACTCGGCAGGGGGAGCCCCCAATGAGCAGTTCTTC. This codes for CASSYSAGGAPNEQFF.

This clone appeared a single time. This chain connects TRBV12-5 to TRBJ1-2; D is unclear. In germline, CDR1 is LGHNT, CDR2 FRNRAP. This CDR3 has 15 amino acids. V was clipped by 2 bases and J by 4 bases, with 14 bases between them. This chain's CDR3 is CASGLMYGNSYGYTF. The CDR3 nucleotides are TGTGCTAGTGGTTTGATGTACGGGAACTCCTATGGCTACACCTTC.

This sequence joins TRBV5-1 and TRBJ2-2; D gene uncertain. CDR1 and CDR2 from the germline V gene are SGHRS and YFSETQ. V shed 0 bases and J shed 4 bases, with 10 bases lying between them. This CDR3 has 15 residues. CDR3 sequence reads: CASSLAGGVTGELFF. The CDR3 coding sequence is TGCGCCAGCAGCTTGGCCGGCGGAGTCACCGGGGAGCTGTTTTTT. Combining the CDR3 with reference TRBV5-1 and TRBJ2-2 gives the whole variable domain KAGVTQTPRYLIKTRGQQVTLSCSPISGHRSVSWYQQTPGQGLQFLFEYFSETQRNKGNFPGRFSGRQFSNSRSEMNVSTLELGDSALYLCASSLAGGVTGELFFGEGSRLTVL.

The chain couples TRBV5-1 to TRBJ1-1; TRBD1 aligns across 8 bases. V shed 0 bases, J shed 1 base, and the junction held 11 bases outside the gene matches. This CDR3 contains 18 residues. Germline CDR1 reads SGHRS; CDR2 reads YFSETQ. Written as DNA, the CDR3 is TGCGCCAGCAGCTTGGCCAAGTTCGGACAGGGTTCGAACACTGAAGCTTTCTTT. It encodes CASSLAKFGQGSNTEAFF. The variable domain in full, completed from reference TRBV5-1 and TRBJ1-1, reads KAGVTQTPRYLIKTRGQQVTLSCSPISGHRSVSWYQQTPGQGLQFLFEYFSETQRNKGNFPGRFSGRQFSNSRSEMNVSTLELGDSALYLCASSLAKFGQGSNTEAFFGQGTRLTVV.

The CDR3 nucleotides read TGCGCCAGCAGCCAATCCGGGACAGGCAGCTATGGCTACACCTTC. Translation gives CASSQSGTGSYGYTF. J is TRBJ1-2 and V is TRBV4-1; TRBD1 matches 8 bases. The V and J ends lost 2 bases and 4 bases, in that order; junction bases with no gene match: 6. This CDR3 contains 15 residues. From germline, CDR1 is MGHRA and CDR2 YSYEKL.

The chain is built from TRBV19 and TRBJ1-5, with 9 bases lining up with TRBD1. The V and J ends lost 5 bases and 3 bases, in that order; junction bases with no gene match: 2. Germline assignment: CDR1 LNHDA and CDR2 SQIVND (reference sequence). The CDR3 loop spans 14 amino acids. The CDR3 region has the DNA TGTGCCAGTAGTGGGACAGGGTTCAATCAGCCCCAGCATTTT. It specifies CASSGTGFNQPQHF.

The gene calls are TRBV24-1 and TRBJ2-5; D gene uncertain. Germline V gives CDR1 KGHDR, CDR2 SFDVKD. V shed 5 bases and J shed 1 base, with 4 bases lying between them. The CDR3 extends over 12 amino acids. The CDR3 DNA follows: TGTGCCACCAGTGGGCCCCAAGAGACCCAGTACTTC. As protein: CATSGPQETQYF.

The chain joins TRBV7-2 to TRBJ1-1; 7 bases agree with TRBD1. J was trimmed by 6 bases and V by 2 bases; bases with no gene match: 9. The CDR3 extends over 15 amino acids. The germline V gene has CDR1 SGHTA and CDR2 FQGNSA. The CDR3 sequence is CASSLSPGGNAEAFF. The CDR3 coding sequence is TGTGCCAGCAGCTTATCGCCAGGGGGAAACGCTGAAGCTTTCTTT.

The chain couples TRBV18 to TRBJ2-1; a weak D match, TRBD1 (6 bases). The CDR3 is 16 residues long. The V end was cut by 1 base, the J end by 7 bases, with 17 bases between. Germline-derived CDR1 and CDR2 are KGHSH and LQKENI. CDR3 region: CASSPQNRQVGNEQFF. CDR3 bases: TGTGCCAGCTCACCACAGAATAGACAGGTTGGAAATGAGCAGTTCTTC.

This clone was counted only a few times. The chain employs TRBV11-2 and TRBJ2-7; TRBD1 might be the D (7 bases). Germline lookup yields CDR1 SGHAT and CDR2 FQNNGV. The length of the CDR3 is 16 residues. Trimming took 1 base from V and 7 from J, leaving 20 bases between them. CDR3 loop: CASSLGIRQGGEEQYF. DNA of the CDR3: TGTGCCAGCAGCTTAGGGATTCGGCAGGGGGGCGAAGAGCAGTACTTC.

The gene calls are TRBV27 and TRBJ2-3; D may be TRBD1 (5 bases). The V gene lost 1 base and the J gene lost 2 bases, with 10 bases spanning the gap. Germline V lookup: CDR1 MNHEY, CDR2 SMNVEV (reference sequence). This CDR3 is built from 15 residues. CDR3 coding DNA: TGTGCCAGCAGTTTATTAGGGGCGACCACAGATACGCAGTATTTT. This encodes CASSLLGATTDTQYF.

V and J are TRBV7-2 and TRBJ2-1; 11 positions agree with TRBD2. Per the germline V gene, CDR1 is SGHTA and CDR2 is FQGNSA. V lost 0 bases and J lost 3; bases outside the gene matches: 10. The CDR3 length is 19 residues. The CDR3 nucleotides read TGTGCCAGCAGCTTAGCGCGAGGGGGAGGGACTAGCGGCTACAATGAGCAGTTCTTC. Its protein is CASSLARGGGTSGYNEQFF.

This chain connects TRBV30 to TRBJ1-1, with TRBD1 matching over 8 bases. CDR1 GTSNPN and CDR2 SVGIG come from the germline V gene (reference sequence). V lost 4 bases, J lost 4 bases, and 17 bases stayed unmatched. This CDR3 is 17 amino acids long. The CDR3 bases are TGTGCCTGGAACGACAAGGGACAGGCGATGGCCGGCACTGAAGCTTTCTTT. Protein product: CAWNDKGQAMAGTEAFF. Full variable domain (outside the CDR3, taken from reference TRBV30 and TRBJ1-1): SQTIHQWPATLVQPVGSPLSLECTVEGTSNPNLYWYRQAAGRGLQLLFYSVGIGQISSEVPQNLSASRPQDRQFILSSKKLLLSDSGFYLCAWNDKGQAMAGTEAFFGQGTRLTVV.

The chain carries TRBV24-1 and TRBJ2-1; tentatively, D is TRBD1 (5 bases). Germline CDR1 and CDR2: KGHDR and SFDVKD. Trimming took 6 bases from V and 0 from J, leaving 20 bases between them. The length of the CDR3 is 18 residues. CDR3 residues: CATSPSATERSSYNEQFF. The CDR3 DNA follows: TGTGCCACCAGTCCCTCTGCGACAGAAAGGAGCTCCTACAATGAGCAGTTCTTC.

This clone came up a few times. The chain uses TRBV15 and TRBJ1-5, with D possibly being TRBD1 (6 bases). The CDR3 sequence is 16 residues long. Trimming left V 0 bases short and J 0 bases short, with 9 bases between. The germline gives CDR1 LNHNV, CDR2 YYDKDF (reference sequence). The CDR3: CATSRDRQVSNQPQHF. CDR3 in DNA: TGTGCCACCAGCAGAGACCGACAGGTTAGCAATCAGCCCCAGCATTTT.

The chain links TRBV5-1 to TRBJ1-3; unclear D gene. Germline CDR1 SGHRS, CDR2 YFSETQ. Between the trimmed V and J ends, which lost 0 bases and 2 bases, there was a span of 12 bases. The CDR3 extends over 16 amino acids. Written as DNA, the CDR3 is TGCGCCAGCAGCTTGGGGGCAGTAACGCCTGGAAACACCATATATTTT. It is translated as CASSLGAVTPGNTIYF. The full variable domain, its missing parts supplied by reference TRBV5-1 and TRBJ1-3, is KAGVTQTPRYLIKTRGQQVTLSCSPISGHRSVSWYQQTPGQGLQFLFEYFSETQRNKGNFPGRFSGRQFSNSRSEMNVSTLELGDSALYLCASSLGAVTPGNTIYFGEGSWLTVV.

This clone has more than one count but fewer than ten. V is TRBV2 and J is TRBJ2-1, with 11 bases identical to TRBD2. After removal of 0 bases from V and 4 bases from J, the junction contained 2 bases not matched to a gene. The CDR3 is made up of 16 amino acids. CDR1 is SNHLY and CDR2 is FYNNEI in the germline V gene. The CDR3 nucleotides are TGTGCCAGCAGTGAAGCTTCTAGCGGGGGGTACAATGAGCAGTTCTTC. It specifies CASSEASSGGYNEQFF.